This TCR beta chain originates from a study of Tregs in tolerant kidney transplant recipients. General study points: Antigen-driven expansion was suggested because donor-specific Tregs expanded more than all Tregs in tolerant patients. Biological reproducibility was not directly addressed, but technical replication error appeared minimal.

Germline V CDR1 and CDR2: SGHDT, YYEEEE. The V end lost 1 base, the J end lost 1 base, and 8 bases lay between the germline ends. The CDR3 loop spans 14 amino acids. Clones were sequenced by immunoSEQ multiplex PCR, and TCRdb holds only the in-frame ones, with some missing. In the table there are about 64,000 clones, more than 75% of which are singletons. Details on this clone: Its antigen is not identified.

Mixed chimerism was transient after nonmyeloablative marrow transplants from related graft donors. Unstimulated regulatory T cells (CD4+CD25+CD127-), CD4+CD25- non-regulatory cells, CD4 and CD8 cells were FACS-sorted from thawed PBMCs. The chain couples TRBV5-6 to TRBJ2-5; D not certain. This receptor was obtained from a human patient who received a combined kidney and bone marrow transplant. Some T cells may be supplied by the graft donor. This sample comprised CD4+ T cells from blood (PBMCs), obtained 6 months after the transplant. CDR3 residues: CASSLYTIQETQYF. CDR3 nucleotides: TGTGCCAGCAGCTTGTACACGATCCAAGAGACCCAGTACTTC.